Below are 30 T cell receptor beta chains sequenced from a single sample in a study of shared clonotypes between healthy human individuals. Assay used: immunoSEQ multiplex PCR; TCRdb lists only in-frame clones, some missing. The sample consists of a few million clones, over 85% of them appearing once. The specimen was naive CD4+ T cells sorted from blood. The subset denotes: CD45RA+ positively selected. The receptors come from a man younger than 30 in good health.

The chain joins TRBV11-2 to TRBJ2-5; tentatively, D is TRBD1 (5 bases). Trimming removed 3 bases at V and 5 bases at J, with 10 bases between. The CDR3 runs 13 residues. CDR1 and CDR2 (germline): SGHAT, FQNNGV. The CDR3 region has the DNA TGTGCCAGCAGCTTCCAGGGCACGGAGACCCAGTACTTC. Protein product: CASSFQGTETQYF.

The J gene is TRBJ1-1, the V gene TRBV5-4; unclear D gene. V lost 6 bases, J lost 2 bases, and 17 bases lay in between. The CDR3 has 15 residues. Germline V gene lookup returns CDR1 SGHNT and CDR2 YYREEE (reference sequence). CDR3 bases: TGTGCCAGCATTCCCGTGGATGCGGTAAACACTGAAGCTTTCTTT. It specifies CASIPVDAVNTEAFF.

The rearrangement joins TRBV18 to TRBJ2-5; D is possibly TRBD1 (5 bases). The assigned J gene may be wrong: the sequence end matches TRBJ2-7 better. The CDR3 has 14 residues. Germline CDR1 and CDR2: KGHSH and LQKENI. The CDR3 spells CASSPATASYEQYF. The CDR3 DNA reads TGTGCCAGCTCACCAGCGACAGCTTCCTACGAGCAGTACTTC.

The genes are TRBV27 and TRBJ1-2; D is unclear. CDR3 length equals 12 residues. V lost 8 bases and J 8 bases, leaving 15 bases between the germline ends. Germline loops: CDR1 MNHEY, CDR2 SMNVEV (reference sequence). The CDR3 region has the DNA TGTGCCAGCGGTAGCGAAGTGCGAGGCTACACCTTC. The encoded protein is CASGSEVRGYTF.

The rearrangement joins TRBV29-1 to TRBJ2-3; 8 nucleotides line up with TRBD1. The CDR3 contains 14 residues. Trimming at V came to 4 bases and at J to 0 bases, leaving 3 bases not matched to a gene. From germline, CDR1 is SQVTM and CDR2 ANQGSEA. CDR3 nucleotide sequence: TGCAGCGTTGTGGGACAGGCTAGCACAGATACGCAGTATTTT. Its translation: CSVVGQASTDTQYF.

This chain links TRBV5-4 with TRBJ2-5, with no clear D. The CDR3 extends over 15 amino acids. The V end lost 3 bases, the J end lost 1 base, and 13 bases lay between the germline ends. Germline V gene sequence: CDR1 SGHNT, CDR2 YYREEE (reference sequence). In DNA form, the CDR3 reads TGTGCCAGCAGCTCCTCTACCGTCCCCCAAGAGACCCAGTACTTC. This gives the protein CASSSSTVPQETQYF.

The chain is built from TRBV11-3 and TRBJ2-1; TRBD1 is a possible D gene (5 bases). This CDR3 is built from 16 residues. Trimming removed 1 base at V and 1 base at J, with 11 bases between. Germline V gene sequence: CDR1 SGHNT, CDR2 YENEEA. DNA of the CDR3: TGTGCCAGCAGCTTAGTCGGGCAGGGATCCTACAATGAGCAGTTCTTC. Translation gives CASSLVGQGSYNEQFF.

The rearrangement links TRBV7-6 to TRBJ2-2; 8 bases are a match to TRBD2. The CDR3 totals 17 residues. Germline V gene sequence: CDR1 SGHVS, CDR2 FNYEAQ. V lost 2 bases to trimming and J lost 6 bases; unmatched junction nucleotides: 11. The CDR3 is CASSLFAGGPSAGELFF. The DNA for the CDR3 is TGTGCCAGCAGCTTATTCGCGGGGGGCCCCTCGGCCGGGGAGCTGTTTTTT.

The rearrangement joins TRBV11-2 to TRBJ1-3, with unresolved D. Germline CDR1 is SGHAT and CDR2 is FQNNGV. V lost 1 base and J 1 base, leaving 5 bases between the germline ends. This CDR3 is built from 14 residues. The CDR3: CASSLGPSGNTIYF. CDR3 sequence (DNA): TGTGCCAGCAGCTTAGGTCCTTCTGGAAACACCATATATTTT.

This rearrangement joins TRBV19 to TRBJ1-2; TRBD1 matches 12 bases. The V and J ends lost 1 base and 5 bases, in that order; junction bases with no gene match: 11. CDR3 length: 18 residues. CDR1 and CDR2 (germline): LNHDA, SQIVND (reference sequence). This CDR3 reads CASSIAGTGGAKRYGYTF. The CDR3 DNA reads TGTGCCAGTAGTATAGCCGGGACAGGGGGCGCAAAGAGGTATGGCTACACCTTC.

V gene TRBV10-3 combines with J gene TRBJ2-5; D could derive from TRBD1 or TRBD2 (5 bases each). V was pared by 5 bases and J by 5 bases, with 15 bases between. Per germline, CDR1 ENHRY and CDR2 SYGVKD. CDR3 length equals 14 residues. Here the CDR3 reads CAISSGIPGETQYF. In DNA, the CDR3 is TGTGCCATCAGTTCAGGGATCCCGGGGGAGACCCAGTACTTC.

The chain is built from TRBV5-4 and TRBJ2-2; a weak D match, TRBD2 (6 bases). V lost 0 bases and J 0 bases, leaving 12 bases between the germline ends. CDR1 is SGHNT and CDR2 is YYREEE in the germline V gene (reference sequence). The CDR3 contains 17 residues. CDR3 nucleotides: TGTGCCAGCAGCTTGGCCGGGGGAGCTGCGAACACCGGGGAGCTGTTTTTT. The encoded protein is CASSLAGGAANTGELFF.

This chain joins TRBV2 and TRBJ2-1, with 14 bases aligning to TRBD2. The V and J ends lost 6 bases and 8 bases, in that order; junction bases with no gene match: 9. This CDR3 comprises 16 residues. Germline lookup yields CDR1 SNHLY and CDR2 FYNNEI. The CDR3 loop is CASSELTSGGVHEQFF. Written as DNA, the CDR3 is TGTGCCAGCAGCGAGTTGACTAGCGGGGGGGTGCATGAGCAGTTCTTC.

The CDR3 coding sequence is TGTGCCAGCAGCCGGGACACGAACACCGGGGAGCTGTTTTTT. This gives the protein CASSRDTNTGELFF. The rearrangement uses TRBV5-4 and TRBJ2-2; D perhaps matches TRBD1 (6 bases). CDR1 is SGHNT and CDR2 is YYREEE in the germline V gene (reference sequence). The CDR3 is 14 amino acids. The ends were cut back, 4 bases at V and 0 bases at J, with 7 bases in the middle.

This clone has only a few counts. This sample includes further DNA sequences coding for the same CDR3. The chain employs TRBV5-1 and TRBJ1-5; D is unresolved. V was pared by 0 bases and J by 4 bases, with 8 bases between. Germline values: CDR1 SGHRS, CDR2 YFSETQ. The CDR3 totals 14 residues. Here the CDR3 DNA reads TGCGCCAGCAGCTTGGACGGCGGGAATCAGCCCCAGCATTTT. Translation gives CASSLDGGNQPQHF. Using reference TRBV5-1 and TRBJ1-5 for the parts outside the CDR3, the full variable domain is KAGVTQTPRYLIKTRGQQVTLSCSPISGHRSVSWYQQTPGQGLQFLFEYFSETQRNKGNFPGRFSGRQFSNSRSEMNVSTLELGDSALYLCASSLDGGNQPQHFGDGTRLSIL.

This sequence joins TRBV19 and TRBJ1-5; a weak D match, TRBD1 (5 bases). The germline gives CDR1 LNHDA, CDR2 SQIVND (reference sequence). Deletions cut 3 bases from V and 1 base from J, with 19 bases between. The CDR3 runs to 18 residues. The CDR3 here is CASSIGPTRGGSNQPQHF. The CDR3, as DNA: TGTGCCAGTAGTATCGGCCCGACGAGGGGAGGAAGCAATCAGCCCCAGCATTTT.

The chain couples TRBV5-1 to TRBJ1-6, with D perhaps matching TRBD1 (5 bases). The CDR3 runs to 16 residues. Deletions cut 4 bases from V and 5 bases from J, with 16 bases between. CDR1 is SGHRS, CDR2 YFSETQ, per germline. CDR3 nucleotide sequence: TGCGCCAGCAGCCCGGACACTCAAAGTCATAATTCACCCCTCCACTTT. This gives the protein CASSPDTQSHNSPLHF.

CDR3 sequence (DNA): TGTGCCAGCAGCAGAACCGGTGTCTCCTATGGCTACACCTTC. It is translated as CASSRTGVSYGYTF. This chain joins TRBV7-8 and TRBJ1-2; D not resolved. From germline, CDR1 is SGHVS and CDR2 FQNEAQ. Trimming removed 5 bases from V and 4 bases from J, with 14 bases in between. The CDR3 is 14 residues long.

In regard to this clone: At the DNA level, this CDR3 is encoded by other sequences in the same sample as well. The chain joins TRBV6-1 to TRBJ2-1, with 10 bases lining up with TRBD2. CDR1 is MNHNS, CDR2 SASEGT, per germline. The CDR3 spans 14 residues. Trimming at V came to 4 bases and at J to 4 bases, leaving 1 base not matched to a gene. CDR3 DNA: TGTGCCAGCAGTGGGACTAGCGGTTACAATGAGCAGTTCTTC. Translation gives CASSGTSGYNEQFF.

The CDR3 DNA reads TGTGCCTGCACAGGTCGGGAGACCCAGTACTTC. It is translated as CACTGRETQYF. The chain links TRBV6-4 to TRBJ2-5; a possible D gene is TRBD1 (5 bases). The germline V gene has CDR1 MRHNA and CDR2 SNTAGT. Trimming removed 11 bases from V and 5 bases from J, with 12 bases in between. The CDR3 runs 11 residues.

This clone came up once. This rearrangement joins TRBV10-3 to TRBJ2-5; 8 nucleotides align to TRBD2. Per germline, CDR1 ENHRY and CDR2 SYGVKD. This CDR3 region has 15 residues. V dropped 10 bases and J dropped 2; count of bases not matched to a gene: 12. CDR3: CATLPTSANQETQYF. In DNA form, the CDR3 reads TGTGCCACCCTTCCGACTAGCGCCAATCAAGAGACCCAGTACTTC.

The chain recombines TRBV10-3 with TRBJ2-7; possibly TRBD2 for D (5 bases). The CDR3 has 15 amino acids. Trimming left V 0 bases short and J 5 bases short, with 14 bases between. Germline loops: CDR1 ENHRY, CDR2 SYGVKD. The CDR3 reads CAISESMLAADEQYF. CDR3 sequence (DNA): TGTGCCATCAGTGAGTCGATGCTAGCTGCTGACGAGCAGTACTTC.

CDR3 sequence: CASSDFVAGGPDEQFF. In DNA, the CDR3 is TGTGCCAGCAGTGACTTTGTGGCGGGAGGGCCTGATGAGCAGTTCTTC. V usage is TRBV6-4 and J usage is TRBJ2-1; the match to TRBD2 covers 9 bases. This CDR3 spans 16 amino acids. Germline CDR1 is MRHNA and CDR2 is SNTAGT. The J segment lost 8 bases and the V segment lost 1 base, leaving 9 bases of the junction unmatched.

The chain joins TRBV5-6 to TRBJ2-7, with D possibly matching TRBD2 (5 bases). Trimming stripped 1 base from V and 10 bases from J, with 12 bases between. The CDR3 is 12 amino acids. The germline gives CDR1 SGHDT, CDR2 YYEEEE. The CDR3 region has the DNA TGTGCCAGCAGCTTGACCGGGAAGGTACAGTACTTC. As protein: CASSLTGKVQYF.

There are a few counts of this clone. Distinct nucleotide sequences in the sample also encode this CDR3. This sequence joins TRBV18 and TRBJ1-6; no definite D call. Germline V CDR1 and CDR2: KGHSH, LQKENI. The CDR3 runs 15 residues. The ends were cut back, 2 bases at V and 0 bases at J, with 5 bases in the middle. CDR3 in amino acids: CASSPGSSYNSPLHF. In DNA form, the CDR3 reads TGTGCCAGCTCACCAGGGAGCTCCTATAATTCACCCCTCCACTTT.

Written as DNA, the CDR3 is TGTGCCAGCAGTAGCGGGGGGCCTAACAATGAGCAGTTCTTC. Translation: CASSSGGPNNEQFF. The V gene is TRBV6-5, the J gene TRBJ2-1; 9 bases are a match to TRBD2. The CDR3 runs to 14 residues. V shed 5 bases, J shed 5 bases, and the junction held 4 bases outside the gene matches. Germline CDR1 MNHEY, CDR2 SVGAGI.

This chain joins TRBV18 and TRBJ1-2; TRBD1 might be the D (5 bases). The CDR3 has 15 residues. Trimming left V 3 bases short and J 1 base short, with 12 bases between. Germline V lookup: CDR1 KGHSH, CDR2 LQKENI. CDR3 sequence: CASSPGLQVNYGYTF. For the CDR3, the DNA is TGTGCCAGCTCACCCGGCTTACAGGTTAACTATGGCTACACCTTC. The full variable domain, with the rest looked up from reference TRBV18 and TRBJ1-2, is NAGVMQNPRHLVRRRGQEARLRCSPMKGHSHVYWYRQLPEEGLKFMVYLQKENIIDESGMPKERFSAEFPKEGPSILRIQQVVRGDSAAYFCASSPGLQVNYGYTFGSGTRLTVV.

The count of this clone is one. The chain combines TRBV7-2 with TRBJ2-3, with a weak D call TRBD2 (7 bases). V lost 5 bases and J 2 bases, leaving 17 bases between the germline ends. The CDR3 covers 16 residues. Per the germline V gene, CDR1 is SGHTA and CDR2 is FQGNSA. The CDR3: CASSPLKGGVTDTQYF. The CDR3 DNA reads TGTGCCAGCAGCCCACTGAAGGGGGGGGTCACAGATACGCAGTATTTT.

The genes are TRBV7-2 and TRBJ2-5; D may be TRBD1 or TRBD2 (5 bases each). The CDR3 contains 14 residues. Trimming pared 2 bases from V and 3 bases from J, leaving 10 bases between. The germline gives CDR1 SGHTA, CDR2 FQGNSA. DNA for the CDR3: TGTGCCAGCAGCTTAACGGGGCCCAAAGAGACCCAGTACTTC. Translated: CASSLTGPKETQYF. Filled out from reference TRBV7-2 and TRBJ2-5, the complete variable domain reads GAGVSQSPSNKVTEKGKDVELRCDPISGHTALYWYRQSLGQGLEFLIYFQGNSAPDKSGLPSDRFSAERTGGSVSTLTIQRTQQEDSAVYLCASSLTGPKETQYFGPGTRLLVL.

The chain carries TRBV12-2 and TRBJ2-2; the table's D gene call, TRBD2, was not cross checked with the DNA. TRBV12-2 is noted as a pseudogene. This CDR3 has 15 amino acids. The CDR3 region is CASRLEQGGTGELFF. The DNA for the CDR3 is TGTGCAAGTCGCTTAGAGCAGGGAGGCACCGGGGAGCTGTTTTTT.